This entry lists 2 T cell receptor beta chains sequenced from one sample in a study of metastatic and nonmetastatic thyroid tumors. Among the patients, none had received any treatment before thyroid surgery. MiXCR re-clonotyped the PCR reads for TCRdb. The sample lists just over 15,000 clones; 3% to 4% were seen once. Sequenced sample: tumor tissue. The source of these receptors is a female donor with papillary thyroid cancer or a benign thyroid nodule (not recorded which). Some clones in this sample may be carry-over from other donors' samples.

There are many counts of this clone. The chain uses TRBV18 and TRBJ2-7; 8 nucleotides match TRBD1. J lost 2 bases, V lost 6 bases, and 12 bases had no gene match. Germline lookup yields CDR1 KGHSH and CDR2 LQKENI. The CDR3 totals 16 residues. The DNA for the CDR3 is TGTGCCAGCTCCGCAGCCGGACAGGGTTATACCTACGAGCAGTACTTC. It specifies CASSAAGQGYTYEQYF.

The chain carries TRBV20-1 and TRBJ1-1; no firm D call. Looked up from germline, CDR1 is DFQATT and CDR2 is SNEGSKA (reference sequence). V dropped 4 bases and J dropped 6 bases, with 15 bases sitting between them. This CDR3 has 13 amino acids. The CDR3 sequence: CSATIPSYAEAFF. The CDR3 coding sequence is TGCAGTGCTACGATTCCGAGCTACGCTGAAGCTTTCTTT.